A single T cell receptor beta chain is shown here with its context. No antigen is known for it. The input lacks base qualities; no much larger clone sits a single base away. The sample's treatment or condition label is to be understood as: oral pan-JAK inhibitor, 5-10 mg twice daily. From alopecia areata patients, peripheral blood was collected along with lesional scalp punch biopsies. PBMCs were isolated by density centrifugation and stained for CD3, CD4 and CD8, and CD4+ and CD8+ T cells were sorted on a FACSAria. The library was obtained by the immunoSEQ multiplex PCR assay. For TCR sequencing, RNA was extracted from every sample and reverse transcribed into cDNA to serve as template. First-strand cDNA was synthesized with SuperScript III using a 2:1 mix of oligo-dT and random hexamers. A synthetic immune receptor repertoire was used to gauge amplification bias, and whatever bias remained was removed computationally. On the study's bioinformatics: Raw reads were preprocessed to remove errors, and CDR3 was defined by IMGT conventions from the conserved cysteine to phenylalanine. Clonality was computed by normalizing Shannon entropy by log2 of the number of productive unique TCRs and subtracting the result from 1. Whether each scalp clone was CD4 or CD8 was inferred by checking scalp TCRbeta sequences against the CD4 and CD8 repertoires from sorted blood. TCRdb obtained this table from immuneACCESS and retained in-frame rearrangements with V and J assigned. These tables miss some clones; where compared with another copy, unresolved V genes account for less than half of the shortfall, and the remainder is unexplained. V, J and clone size were drawn from that table, and D and trimming were deduced from the DNA. The sample yields about 270,000 clones; around 64% were counted once. Around 0.92% of the sample is held by the ten biggest clonotypes.

This sample was taken from a study of CD8+ T cells in alopecia areata (dated 2018 in TCRdb). In the study overall: Treated patients were enrolled in an open-label pilot trial of oral tofacitinib at 5 to 10 mg twice daily for moderate-to-severe alopecia areata. immunoSEQ multiplex PCR using 35 Vbeta forward primers and 13 Jbeta reverse primers was used to amplify TCRbeta CDR3 regions. Disease severity in treated patients was measured with the SALT score, which quantifies the percentage of affected scalp surface area. In humans, TCRbeta sequencing was performed on scalp tissue and on sorted CD4+ and CD8+ peripheral blood T cells from healthy controls and from patients with patchy or totalis/universalis alopecia areata. The study used high-throughput TCRbeta sequencing to examine T cell clonal expansion in alopecia areata, in both the C3H/HeJ mouse model and human patients. Scalp clonality was compared across normal scalp (n=4), patchy alopecia areata scalp (n=8), and alopecia totalis/universalis scalp (n=8). Tofacitinib-treated patients had biopsies at baseline and at 4 and 24 weeks of treatment, with a later scalp biopsy in several patients. Tofacitinib was administered for 6 to 18 months, and 6 months of follow-up off drug were then conducted to assess delayed response and recurrence. RNA was extracted with the PAXgene miRNA kit for fixed scalp, the miRNeasy kit for PBMCs, and the RNeasy kit for mouse skin. Beyond this particular receptor, the publication reports: Compared with mice, TCR sequences shared between patients were less clear, possibly partly because of HLA diversity across the patient population. Tofacitinib significantly decreased scalp clonality and the number of expanded CD8+ clones among the top 100 scalp clones. Compared with normal scalp, lesional scalp had higher clonality and more expanded CD8+ clones, particularly in alopecia totalis/universalis, a pattern that suggests antigenic drive. Resident alphabeta T cells in normal human skin are also sequenced, complicating scalp TCR repertoire analysis, unlike mouse skin dominated by gammadelta T cells. Because the treated cohort was small and included a single nonresponder, larger studies are needed to assess links between baseline CD8+ expansion and response. Many expanded lesional clones were found to persist in scalp and blood during tofacitinib treatment, and relapse after treatment cessation may be partly explained by this persistence.

The CDR3 holds 13 amino acids from the cysteine to the phenylalanine. Only the CDR3 DNA is retained, 39 bases long and in frame from the first base. Sequences LNHNV (CDR1) and YYDKDF (CDR2) are obtained from the germline V gene (reference sequence). Trimming at the junction amounts to 0 bases on V and 5 bases on J, and the germline ends lie 7 bases apart. This receptor chain uses TRBV15 and TRBJ1-2; the D gene is not confidently resolved. The source material was CD4+ T cells sorted from blood, sampled between weeks 51 and 54, from a patient treated with tofacitinib. This TCR was recovered from a human donor with alopecia areata. The DNA reads TGTGCCACCAGCAGAGATACAGATTATGGCTACACCTTC. Translated, it gives CATSRDTDYGYTF.